The 12 T cell receptor beta chains below were found in one sample sequenced in a study of blood T cell repertoires in COVID-19 (dated by TCRdb to about 2020). Libraries came from the immunoSEQ multiplex PCR assay. TCRdb took over this immuneACCESS table, retaining in-frame rearrangements with V and J assigned. Such tables are incomplete; in checked studies, under half of the missing clones stem from an unresolved V gene, and the remainder is unexplained. In this sample the table shows about 270,000 clones, 89% of which occur a single time. Of the sample, approximately 2.2% falls within the top ten clones. Sequences were obtained from peripheral blood. Source of these receptors: a middle-aged man with acute or convalescent COVID-19.

The V and J genes are TRBV5-1 and TRBJ2-2, with D possibly being TRBD1 (6 bases). V dropped 1 base and J dropped 8 bases, with 12 bases sitting between them. The CDR3 has 14 residues. Germline lookup yields CDR1 SGHRS and CDR2 YFSETQ. CDR3 amino acids: CASSLLTGKGELFF. In DNA, the CDR3 is TGCGCCAGCAGCTTGCTTACAGGGAAAGGGGAGCTGTTTTTT.

This clone has a handful of counts. V gene TRBV11-2 combines with J gene TRBJ2-5; 10 bases map to TRBD1. V was clipped by 5 bases and J by 3 bases; unmatched bases: 12. This CDR3 region has 17 residues. Germline lookup yields CDR1 SGHAT and CDR2 FQNNGV. The CDR3 reads CASSDIAGTGAEETQYF. CDR3 DNA: TGTGCCAGCAGCGACATTGCCGGGACAGGGGCAGAAGAGACCCAGTACTTC. The variable domain in full, with the rest retrieved from reference TRBV11-2 and TRBJ2-5, is EAGVAQSPRYKIIEKRQSVAFWCNPISGHATLYWYQQILGQGPKLLIQFQNNGVVDDSQLPKDRFSAERLKGVDSTLKIQPAKLEDSAVYLCASSDIAGTGAEETQYFGPGTRLLVL.

This clone was seen a handful of times. This chain joins TRBV2 and TRBJ2-7, with a possible D match to TRBD1 (6 bases). V was trimmed by 6 bases and J by 2 bases, leaving 11 bases between them. The CDR3 is made up of 13 amino acids. Looked up from germline, CDR1 is SNHLY and CDR2 is FYNNEI. The CDR3 reads CASRGTLTYEQYF. The CDR3 DNA follows: TGTGCCAGCAGGGGGACACTTACCTACGAGCAGTACTTC.

To note about this clone: A read error may produce the germline difference seen at one junction end. CDR3 nucleotides: TGTGCCAGCAGCCCATCTACGGTGTTCTCTCGGGCCAACGTCCTGACTTTC. It specifies CASSPSTVFSRANVLTF. V is TRBV7-2 and J is TRBJ2-6; no definite D call. The CDR3 contains 17 residues. In germline, CDR1 is SGHTA, CDR2 FQGNSA.

The rearrangement links TRBV10-3 to TRBJ2-7; D not resolved. Germline CDR1 ENHRY, CDR2 SYGVKD. The CDR3 extends over 12 amino acids. V was pared by 6 bases and J by 5 bases, with 11 bases between. The CDR3 reads CAISFMRDEQYF. The DNA of the CDR3 is TGTGCCATCAGCTTCATGAGAGACGAGCAGTACTTC.

The genes are TRBV6-1 and TRBJ1-2; 10 nucleotides align to TRBD1. Germline CDR1 is MNHNS and CDR2 is SASEGT. J gave up 8 bases and V 4 bases, and 4 bases lay outside the gene matches. This CDR3 has 13 residues. The CDR3, as DNA: TGTGCCAGCAGTGGGACAGGGGGGATCGGCTACACCTTC. Protein sequence: CASSGTGGIGYTF.

V is TRBV15 and J is TRBJ2-2; tentative D call: TRBD2 (6 bases). In germline, CDR1 is LNHNV, CDR2 YYDKDF (reference sequence). This CDR3 is built from 16 residues. Trimming removed 0 bases from V and 4 bases from J, with 12 bases in between. CDR3 in DNA: TGTGCCACCAGCAGAGATCGACGGGGAGGCACCGGGGAGCTGTTTTTT. Amino acid sequence: CATSRDRRGGTGELFF.

This chain uses TRBV25-1 with TRBJ1-1, with 8 bases lining up with TRBD1. J was trimmed by 4 bases and V by 3 bases; bases with no gene match: 4. The CDR3 has 14 amino acids. From germline, CDR1 is MGHDK and CDR2 SYGVNS. The CDR3 reads CASSDDRGLTEAFF. The CDR3 DNA is TGTGCCAGCAGTGATGACAGGGGCCTCACTGAAGCTTTCTTT.

The chain is built from TRBV13 and TRBJ2-3, with 8 bases matching TRBD2. The CDR3 has 16 residues. Germline V CDR1 and CDR2: PRHDT, FYEKMQ (reference sequence). Trimming took 0 bases from V and 0 from J; bases not matched to a gene: 2. The CDR3 bases are TGTGCCAGCAGCTTAGGCGGGGGGGCGAGCACAGATACGCAGTATTTT. Its translation is CASSLGGGASTDTQYF.

This chain uses TRBV20-1 with TRBJ2-7; 9 bases map to TRBD1. Germline assignment: CDR1 DFQATT and CDR2 SNEGSKA (reference sequence). The CDR3 sequence is 13 residues long. V dropped 3 bases and J dropped 3; count of bases not matched to a gene: 3. As DNA, the CDR3 is TGCAGTGCTAGTCCGGGACAGGGCTACGAGCAGTACTTC. Its translation is CSASPGQGYEQYF.

The V gene is TRBV11-2, the J gene TRBJ2-1, with TRBD1 as a possible D gene (6 bases). Trimming took 4 bases from V and 9 from J, leaving 19 bases between them. The CDR3 extends over 15 amino acids. Germline CDR1 is SGHAT and CDR2 is FQNNGV. The CDR3 DNA reads TGTGCCAGCAGCTGGCGTCAGGGGCCCCTGGGTGAGCAGTTCTTC. This gives the protein CASSWRQGPLGEQFF.

The V call is TRBV3-1 (or the pseudogene TRBV3-2), the J call TRBJ1-1; 7 nucleotides align to TRBD1. V shed 5 bases, J shed 11 bases, and the junction held 11 bases outside the gene matches. From germline, CDR1 is LGHDT and CDR2 YNNKEL (reference sequence). This CDR3 region has 13 residues. As DNA, the CDR3 is TGTGCCAGCAGCTCCCGACAGGGCGAGACGGCTTTCTTT. Translating gives CASSSRQGETAFF.